This entry concerns a single T cell receptor beta chain. Its antigen is still unknown. These data come from a study of beta chain features in type 1 diabetes. Background on the study: Regarding age, gender and cell yields, patients proved similar to healthy donors. Study results and caveats: Over-representation of high TCR-expressing cells was a possible consequence of cDNA sequencing. Moderate but significant shortening of TCRB CDR3s was recorded in all four CD4+ subsets from Type 1 diabetes patients.

Since all of the isolated RNA was reverse transcribed, expressed TCRB transcripts were what got sequenced. Samples of naive, central memory and regulatory T cells yielded a mean of about 3.8 million reads. This table comes from immunoSEQ multiplex PCR, and its TCRdb copy is limited to in-frame clones, with some not included. This table has 600,000 to 700,000 clones, 9.5% to 15% appearing once. V trimming: 5 bases; J trimming: 9 bases; junction bases outside the gene matches: 7. In germline, CDR1 is SGHTA, CDR2 FQGNSA. The CDR3 runs 13 residues. The V gene is TRBV7-2, the J gene TRBJ2-4; 7 bases line up with TRBD2. The sample consisted of naive CD4+ T cells from blood. The clonotype was recovered from a man aged 30 to 45 with type 1 diabetes. The CDR3 here is CASSDLLASIQYF. Here the CDR3 DNA reads TGTGCCAGCAGCGATCTACTAGCGAGCATTCAGTACTTC.